This T cell receptor beta chain was captured by sequencing in a study of shared clonotypes between healthy human individuals. The germline gives CDR1 LNHDA, CDR2 SQIVND (reference sequence). Trimming left V 10 bases short and J 1 base short, with 11 bases between. This CDR3 is built from 12 residues. Profiling relied on immunoSEQ multiplex PCR, and the TCRdb table lists in-frame clones only, not all of them. The sample lists more than 1.2 million clones, around 98.5% seen once, with approximately 0.4% in the top ten. Study observations and caveats: Enrolling few donors narrowed the genetic and exposure-history diversity that was represented. In general, naive subsets displayed greater estimated richness than memory subsets did.

As for this clone: What it recognizes is unknown.

The rearrangement uses TRBV19 and TRBJ2-7; D uncertain. This TCR came from a man aged 25-45 years in good health. The sample taken for sequencing was naive CD4+ T cells sorted from blood. Described subset: CD45RA+ positively selected. For the CDR3, the DNA is TGTGCCACCGTCAGTTCGTCCTACGAGCAGTACTTC. It is translated as CATVSSSYEQYF.